This T cell receptor beta chain was captured in a study of OX40 agonist ivuxolimab in advanced cancers. At the level of the study: Hepatocellular carcinoma, melanoma, renal cell or head and neck cancer was diagnosed in the dose-escalation patients.

Sequenced by immunoSEQ multiplex PCR; TCRdb stores in-frame clones only, minus some. Counted here are some 27,000 clones, around four fifths occurring once; the ten biggest clones make up approximately 12%. Sequences were derived from CD4+ or CD8+ T cells sorted from blood, sampled in a trial of the OX40 agonist ivuxolimab. This sequence originates from an adult with an advanced solid tumor such as melanoma, head and neck, liver or kidney cancer.

DNA of the CDR3: TGTGCCAGCAGCTTAGGGACAGGGACGAGAAACACCATATATTTT. This gives the protein CASSLGTGTRNTIYF. The chain links TRBV11-2 to TRBJ1-3; 8 positions agree with TRBD1. Germline V gene lookup returns CDR1 SGHAT and CDR2 FQNNGV. J was trimmed by 5 bases and V by 1 base; bases with no gene match: 4. The CDR3 has 15 residues.